These 16 T cell receptor beta chains came from one sample sequenced in a study of OX40 agonist ivuxolimab in advanced cancers. Here immunoSEQ multiplex PCR was the method, and the copy in TCRdb shows in-frame clones only, minus some. The sample consists of tens of thousands of clones, 80% to 95% of them appearing once. Sequencing used CD4+ or CD8+ T cells sorted from blood, obtained in a trial of the OX40 agonist ivuxolimab. Receptor source: an adult with an advanced solid tumor such as melanoma, head and neck, liver or kidney cancer.

V and J are TRBV28 and TRBJ2-1, with TRBD2 matching over 10 bases. The junction had 9 bases not matched to a gene; V was cut back by 11 bases and J by 5 bases. Germline CDR1 and CDR2: MDHEN and SYDVKM. The length of the CDR3 is 14 residues. CDR3 DNA: TGTGCCCTCTCCATAGCGGGGGGTAACAATGAGCAGTTCTTC. It specifies CALSIAGGNNEQFF.

V gene TRBV6-5 combines with J gene TRBJ2-1; 7 bases fit TRBD1. The V and J ends lost 5 bases and 3 bases, in that order; junction bases with no gene match: 4. Germline V lookup: CDR1 MNHEY, CDR2 SVGAGI. The CDR3 totals 14 residues. The CDR3 sequence is CASSTYRGYNEQFF. The CDR3 coding sequence is TGTGCCAGCAGTACGTACAGGGGCTACAATGAGCAGTTCTTC.

This clone was detected only once. The CDR3 loop reads CASSGEAGHITNYGYTF. DNA for the CDR3: TGTGCCAGCAGCGGAGAGGCGGGACATATCACTAACTATGGCTACACCTTC. The chain recombines TRBV9 with TRBJ1-2, with D possibly matching TRBD1 (6 bases). V gave up 3 bases and J gave up 0 bases, with 18 bases separating them. The germline gives CDR1 SGDLS, CDR2 YYNGEE. The CDR3 extends over 17 amino acids.

The chain couples TRBV19 to TRBJ1-1; 11 nucleotides line up with TRBD1. The germline V gene has CDR1 LNHDA and CDR2 SQIVND (reference sequence). The CDR3 is made up of 16 amino acids. V shed 1 base and J 7 bases; nucleotides not matched to a gene: 8. DNA for the CDR3: TGTGCCAGTAGTATAGTCGGGACAGGGGGACGGGATGAAGCTTTCTTT. Its translation: CASSIVGTGGRDEAFF.

A single count supports this clone. The chain uses TRBV11-2 and TRBJ1-1; 7 bases are a match to TRBD1. The CDR3 runs 16 residues. V was pared by 1 base and J by 3 bases, with 8 bases of the junction left unmatched. The germline gives CDR1 SGHAT, CDR2 FQNNGV. CDR3: CASSLVPDRADTEAFF. CDR3 bases: TGTGCCAGCAGCTTAGTCCCCGACAGGGCGGACACTGAAGCTTTCTTT.

The gene calls are TRBV28 and TRBJ2-5; 14 nucleotides agree with TRBD2. This CDR3 contains 17 residues. J was trimmed by 5 bases and V by 3 bases; bases with no gene match: 8. Germline V gene sequence: CDR1 MDHEN, CDR2 SYDVKM. CDR3 in amino acids: CASSLTSGGALQETQYF. CDR3 bases: TGTGCCAGCAGTTTGACTAGCGGGGGGGCCCTGCAGGAGACCCAGTACTTC.

The rearrangement joins TRBV27 to TRBJ1-5, with D possibly being TRBD1 (5 bases). CDR1 is MNHEY, CDR2 SMNVEV, per germline (reference sequence). The CDR3 spans 15 residues. With 5 bases removed from V and 4 bases from J, the gap between germline ends came to 15 bases. CDR3 bases: TGTGCCAGCAGTACCGGGACGAGCGGTAATCAGCCCCAGCATTTT. Translated, it gives CASSTGTSGNQPQHF.

The chain combines TRBV19 with TRBJ1-2; D may be TRBD1 (5 bases). Per the germline V gene, CDR1 is LNHDA and CDR2 is SQIVND (reference sequence). CDR3 length: 12 residues. V lost 5 bases and J 5 bases, leaving 9 bases between the germline ends. CDR3 residues: CASSGGGYGYTF. The DNA of the CDR3 is TGTGCCAGTAGTGGCGGGGGGTATGGCTACACCTTC.

The gene calls are TRBV27 and TRBJ2-1, with D tentatively TRBD1 or TRBD2 (6 bases each). Trimming removed 1 base at V and 4 bases at J, with 11 bases between. CDR3 length: 15 amino acids. Per the germline V gene, CDR1 is MNHEY and CDR2 is SMNVEV (reference sequence). The CDR3 sequence: CASSLWGALYNEQFF. DNA of the CDR3: TGTGCCAGCAGTTTATGGGGGGCTTTATACAATGAGCAGTTCTTC.

This rearrangement joins TRBV28 to TRBJ2-1, with D unresolved. The V end lost 4 bases, the J end lost 0 bases, and 4 bases lay between the germline ends. The germline V gene has CDR1 MDHEN and CDR2 SYDVKM. The CDR3 has 13 residues. In nucleotides, the CDR3 is TGTGCCAGCAGTTACAGCTCCTACAATGAGCAGTTCTTC. The encoded protein is CASSYSSYNEQFF.

The CDR3, as DNA: TGTGCCAGTTCTAATCGCTTCGGCGGGCAAGGCGGTGAAGGCTACACCTTC. Translation: CASSNRFGGQGGEGYTF. The chain links TRBV19 to TRBJ1-2, with D uncertain. The germline V gene has CDR1 LNHDA and CDR2 SQIVND (reference sequence). Trimming removed 8 bases at V and 8 bases at J, with 30 bases between. The CDR3 runs to 17 residues.

The chain links TRBV2 to TRBJ2-7; D tentatively fits TRBD1 or TRBD2 (5 bases each). Germline V gene data show CDR1 as SNHLY and CDR2 as FYNNEI. This CDR3 comprises 14 residues. V was clipped by 4 bases and J by 3 bases, with 13 bases between them. The CDR3 spells CASSVGLGDYEQYF. The CDR3 DNA reads as TGTGCCAGCAGTGTTGGGCTGGGGGACTACGAGCAGTACTTC.

This clone has just one count. The chain employs TRBV6-5 and TRBJ1-1; no reliable D call. Trimming pared 6 bases from V and 1 base from J, leaving 12 bases between. The CDR3 extends over 14 amino acids. Per the germline V gene, CDR1 is MNHEY and CDR2 is SVGAGI. CDR3 in amino acids: CASSAGGPNTEAFF. CDR3 DNA sequence: TGTGCCAGCAGCGCCGGAGGCCCGAACACTGAAGCTTTCTTT.

V is TRBV18 and J is TRBJ2-2, with D tentatively TRBD1 (6 bases). CDR1 and CDR2 (germline): KGHSH, LQKENI. Trimming pared 4 bases from V and 3 bases from J, leaving 9 bases between. The length of the CDR3 is 14 residues. The CDR3 coding sequence is TGTGCCAGCTCACGACAGGAATACACCGGGGAGCTGTTTTTT. This codes for CASSRQEYTGELFF.

The gene calls are TRBV13 and TRBJ1-4; the D is unclear. The germline V gene has CDR1 PRHDT and CDR2 FYEKMQ (reference sequence). The V gene lost 0 bases and the J gene lost 6 bases, with 8 bases spanning the gap. The CDR3 spans 14 residues. The CDR3 nucleotides read TGTGCCAGCAGCTTAGGCCAAATGGATGAAAAACTGTTTTTT. This translates into CASSLGQMDEKLFF.

The chain carries TRBV5-6 and TRBJ1-1; D is uncertain. Germline lookup yields CDR1 SGHDT and CDR2 YYEEEE. This CDR3 is 13 amino acids long. V was cut by 0 bases and J by 4 bases, with 7 bases left in between. CDR3: CASSLEGVTEAFF. The CDR3 DNA follows: TGTGCCAGCAGCTTGGAGGGAGTCACTGAAGCTTTCTTT.